Included here is one TCR beta chain sequence, with context. Its antigen remains unidentified. The sample is drawn from a study of T cell responses to AZD1222 COVID-19 vaccine. Study-wide results and caveats: It was only after the peak T cell response that any repertoires were sampled. Spike-specific TCR breadth and depth were elevated following two AZD1222 doses. At baseline, just 5 or 6 AZD1222 recipients tested seropositive.

Generated by immunoSEQ multiplex PCR, the TCRdb table keeps only in-frame clones and is missing some. The table includes 100,000 or so clones, approximately 90% detected once. The material sequenced was peripheral blood, taken on day 0 of AZD1222 vaccination. This TCR was recovered from an adult in good health.

CDR3 DNA: TGTGCCAGCAGTAATCGACAGGGTTTCTATGGCTACACCTTC. This gives the protein CASSNRQGFYGYTF. The chain couples TRBV2 to TRBJ1-2, with 7 positions matching TRBD1. The CDR3 has 14 residues. CDR1 SNHLY and CDR2 FYNNEI come from the germline V gene. V was pared by 5 bases and J by 4 bases, with 7 bases of the junction left unmatched. Together with reference TRBV2 and TRBJ1-2, the CDR3 gives the full variable domain: EPEVTQTPSHQVTQMGQEVILRCVPISNHLYFYWYRQILGQKVEFLVSFYNNEISEKSEIFDDQFSVERPDGSNFTLKIRSTKLEDSAMYFCASSNRQGFYGYTFGSGTRLTVV.